What follows describes a single T cell receptor (beta chain). The target antigen is unknown. This specimen comes from a study of T cell responses to AZD1222 COVID-19 vaccine. In the study overall: Second-dose recipients at about 4 or about 12 weeks were treated as one pooled group.

Sequencing used immunoSEQ multiplex PCR; TCRdb keeps in-frame clones, though not all of them. The sample consists of 95,000 to 150,000 clones, 92% of them appearing once. Overall study findings and caveats: Unmutated regions of variants are reportedly targeted by nearly half of spike-specific TCRs. Repertoires were collected only later (after the peak T cell response had occurred). Most donors were white British, females outnumbered males, and clonal diversity was possibly underestimated.

This CDR3 region has 15 residues. The germline V gene has CDR1 SNHLY and CDR2 FYNNEI. Deletions cut 8 bases from V and 3 bases from J, with 19 bases between. This receptor was obtained from an adult in good health. This chain joins TRBV2 and TRBJ1-2; D is undetermined. This sample comprised peripheral blood, obtained on day 0 of AZD1222 vaccination. DNA of the CDR3: TGTGCCAGCCCCCGAGACGCAGTACCCGACTATGGCTACACCTTC. Translation: CASPRDAVPDYGYTF.